This TCR beta chain originates from a study of breast tumors, draining lymph nodes, adjacent tissues. TCRdb processed the multiplex PCR reads anew with MiXCR; each CDR3 protein has one entry. The table has 83,000 or so distinct CDR3 sequences, roughly a fifth seen once. Breast cancer patients provided tissue from their axillary draining lymph nodes. There are many counts of this clonotype. CDR3 length equals 13 residues. Trimming took 1 base from V and 5 from J; bases not matched to a gene: 4. Germline CDR1 reads DFQATT; CDR2 reads SNEGSKA (reference sequence). Sample: axillary lymph node tissue. The chain recombines TRBV20-1 with TRBJ2-5, with 7 nucleotides matching TRBD1. This clonotype was obtained from a female donor with breast cancer. Some clones in this sample may be carry-over from other donors' samples. The CDR3 protein is CSARGQGGETQYF. The CDR3 region has the DNA TGCAGTGCTAGAGGACAGGGTGGGGAGACCCAGTACTTC.